This T cell receptor beta chain derives from a study of shared clonotypes between healthy human individuals. The study's findings and limits: What naive subsets generally showed was a larger estimated richness than memory subsets showed. Unshared clonotypes carried lower generation probabilities than those common to all four donors.

Sorted-subset replicate PCR reactions contained 150 to 200 ng DNA, corresponding to some 28,000 T cell genomes. The table came from immunoSEQ multiplex PCR; TCRdb's copy has only in-frame clones and leaves some out. The top ten hold about 0.11% of the sample, which has about 650,000 clones, just under 97% seen once. CD45RO-negative, CCR7-selected cells formed the naive CD8 fraction, which excluded terminally differentiated effector memory CD45RA+ cells. This clone has only one observation. The target antigen is unknown. Trimming shortened V by 6 bases and J by 8 bases, and 17 bases separated the two germline ends. The germline V gene has CDR1 MDHEN and CDR2 SYDVKM. This CDR3 spans 14 amino acids.

The sequence derives from a woman aged 30 to 39 in good health. The sequenced sample consisted of naive CD8+ T cells sorted from blood. V usage is TRBV28 and J usage is TRBJ1-3; D uncertain. CDR3 DNA sequence: TGTGCCAGCAGAGCAGCCGTCCCCGGGCACACCATATATTTT. Residues: CASRAAVPGHTIYF.